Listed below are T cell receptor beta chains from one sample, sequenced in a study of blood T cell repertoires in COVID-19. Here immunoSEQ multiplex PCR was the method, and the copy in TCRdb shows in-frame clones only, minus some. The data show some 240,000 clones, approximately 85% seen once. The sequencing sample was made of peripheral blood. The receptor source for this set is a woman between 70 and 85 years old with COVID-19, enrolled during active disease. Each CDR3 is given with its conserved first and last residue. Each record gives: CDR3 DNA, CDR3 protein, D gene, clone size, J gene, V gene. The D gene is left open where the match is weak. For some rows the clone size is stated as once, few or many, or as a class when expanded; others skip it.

DNA: TGCGCCAGCAGCCTTCAGAACCAAGAGACCCAGTACTTC
CDR3: CASSLQNQETQYF
D: -
size: -
J: TRBJ2-5
V: TRBV5-1

DNA: TGTGCCAGTAGTCACCTACAGGGTAGCGCCACAGATACGCAGTATTTT
CDR3: CASSHLQGSATDTQYF
D: -
size: -
J: TRBJ2-3
V: TRBV19

DNA: TGTGCCAGTTCAGCAAGGGGGTCTCGACCTCGCAATCAGCCCCAGCATTTT
CDR3: CASSARGSRPRNQPQHF
D: -
size: -
J: TRBJ1-5
V: TRBV14

DNA: TGTGCCAGCAGGACTACAGCTAGCAATCAGCCCCAGCATTTT
CDR3: CASRTTASNQPQHF
D: -
size: -
J: TRBJ1-5
V: TRBV27

DNA: TGTGCCAGCAGCCTGACAGGGGGCAAAGGGTACACCGGGGAGCTGTTTTTT
CDR3: CASSLTGGKGYTGELFF
D: TRBD1
size: -
J: TRBJ2-2
V: TRBV7-3

DNA: TGTGCCAGCAGCTTAGTATCGTCTCTTAGCAATCAGCCCCAGCATTTT
CDR3: CASSLVSSLSNQPQHF
D: -
size: -
J: TRBJ1-5
V: TRBV7-2

DNA: TGTGCCAGCAGTGAGTCTAATCAGCCCCAGCATTTT
CDR3: CASSESNQPQHF
D: -
size: -
J: TRBJ1-5
V: TRBV12-3/TRBV12-4

DNA: TGTGCCAGCAGCTTAACCCGGGGGGGTTTCGATGAGCAGTTCTTC
CDR3: CASSLTRGGFDEQFF
D: TRBD2
size: -
J: TRBJ2-1
V: TRBV11-1

DNA: TGTGCCAGCAGTGACAATCATGCCGCCCGGAATTCACCCCTCCACTTT
CDR3: CASSDNHAARNSPLHF
D: -
size: -
J: TRBJ1-6
V: TRBV6-4

DNA: TGTGCCAGCAGTGAAGGATCAGGGGGATCTGGAAACACCATATATTTT
CDR3: CASSEGSGGSGNTIYF
D: TRBD1
size: -
J: TRBJ1-3
V: TRBV6-1

DNA: TGTGCCAGTAGTACCCCCCTCGGCAGGGGGCTGGGTGGCTACACCTTC
CDR3: CASSTPLGRGLGGYTF
D: TRBD1
size: -
J: TRBJ1-2
V: TRBV19

DNA: TGTGCCAGTAGTATCGGTGACAGGGGTCCCACTGAAGCTTTCTTT
CDR3: CASSIGDRGPTEAFF
D: TRBD1
size: -
J: TRBJ1-1
V: TRBV19

DNA: TGTGCCAGCAGCCAAGACCCGGGGAGGACTGGAAACACCATATATTTT
CDR3: CASSQDPGRTGNTIYF
D: -
size: -
J: TRBJ1-3
V: TRBV3-1/TRBV3-2

DNA: TGTGCCAGCAGCTTAGACAGATTGAACACTGAAGCTTTCTTT
CDR3: CASSLDRLNTEAFF
D: -
size: -
J: TRBJ1-1
V: TRBV7-2

DNA: TGTGCCAGCAGCTCGGACAGGATTTACGAGCAGTACTTC
CDR3: CASSSDRIYEQYF
D: TRBD1
size: -
J: TRBJ2-7
V: TRBV7-2

DNA: TGTGCCAGCAGCTTGGCACCTGGCTTTGGTTTAAACGACCAAGAGACCCAGTACTTC
CDR3: CASSLAPGFGLNDQETQYF
D: -
size: once
J: TRBJ2-5
V: TRBV5-5

DNA: TGTGCCAGCAGTTCCCTAGACAGAAACTATGGCTACACCTTC
CDR3: CASSSLDRNYGYTF
D: -
size: -
J: TRBJ1-2
V: TRBV27

DNA: TGTGCCAGCAGCTTAGCCCCGGACAGGGCCTATGGCTACACCTTC
CDR3: CASSLAPDRAYGYTF
D: TRBD1
size: -
J: TRBJ1-2
V: TRBV7-2

DNA: TGTGCCAGCAGCCCACGCCCGGGACAGGGGGGTTCTGGGGCCAACGTCCTGACTTTC
CDR3: CASSPRPGQGGSGANVLTF
D: TRBD1
size: -
J: TRBJ2-6
V: TRBV3-1/TRBV3-2

DNA: TGTGCCAGCAAAAACAGGGGATCCTACGAGCAGTACTTC
CDR3: CASKNRGSYEQYF
D: TRBD1
size: -
J: TRBJ2-7
V: TRBV14

DNA: TGTGCCAGCAGCGCAGAAAACCGGGACAGGGGGCACGAGCAGTACTTC
CDR3: CASSAENRDRGHEQYF
D: TRBD1
size: -
J: TRBJ2-7
V: TRBV7-8

DNA: TGCGCCAGCAGCTTGGAAGGTTTAGCCGTAAACATTCAGTACTTC
CDR3: CASSLEGLAVNIQYF
D: -
size: -
J: TRBJ2-4
V: TRBV5-1